This record concerns one T cell receptor (beta chain) sequence. The trim removed 5 bases at V and 2 bases at J, leaving 12 bases unmatched. The CDR3 length is 18 residues. The germline gives CDR1 SGHTA, CDR2 FQGNSA. TCRdb called the RACE reads again in MiXCR, with one record for every CDR3 protein. The sample has under 130,000 distinct CDR3 sequences; 34% are singletons. Time point denoted: patch test 3, about 24 weeks after DPC sensitization. Described treatment: therapeutic diphenylcyclopropenone sensitization with weekly scalp DPC. Researchers extracted total RNA from unfractionated whole blood. These data belong to a study of human T cells and chemical hapten exposure. At the level of the study: Per-sample TCR yield variation was attributed mainly to small pooled library volume differences.

Specimen: whole blood, collected in connection with sensitization to the hapten diphenylcyclopropenone (DPC). The TCR was taken from a middle-aged man with alopecia areata. Some clones in this sample may be carry-over from other donors' samples. The rearrangement links TRBV7-2 to TRBJ2-3; TRBD2 agrees at 11 bases. The CDR3 region has the DNA TGTGCCAGCAGCGGGACTAGCGGAACTTTTCGTAACACAGATACGCAGTATTTT. Its translation is CASSGTSGTFRNTDTQYF.